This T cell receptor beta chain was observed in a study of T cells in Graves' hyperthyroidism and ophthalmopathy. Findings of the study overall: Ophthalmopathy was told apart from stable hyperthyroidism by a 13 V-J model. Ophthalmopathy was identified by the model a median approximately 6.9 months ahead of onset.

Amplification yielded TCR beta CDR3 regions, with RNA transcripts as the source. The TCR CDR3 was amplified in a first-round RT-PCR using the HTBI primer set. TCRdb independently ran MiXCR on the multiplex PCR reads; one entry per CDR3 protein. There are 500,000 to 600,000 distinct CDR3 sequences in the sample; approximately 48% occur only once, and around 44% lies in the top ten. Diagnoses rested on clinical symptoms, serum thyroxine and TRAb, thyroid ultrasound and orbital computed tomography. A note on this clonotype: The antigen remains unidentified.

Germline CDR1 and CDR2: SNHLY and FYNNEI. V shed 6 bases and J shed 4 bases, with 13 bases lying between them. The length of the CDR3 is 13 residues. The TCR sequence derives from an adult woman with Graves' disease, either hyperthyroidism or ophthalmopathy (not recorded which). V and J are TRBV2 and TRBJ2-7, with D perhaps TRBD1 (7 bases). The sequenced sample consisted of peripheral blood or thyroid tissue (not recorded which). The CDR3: CASSWRGLYEQYF. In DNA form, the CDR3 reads TGTGCCAGCAGCTGGAGGGGGCTATACGAGCAGTACTTC. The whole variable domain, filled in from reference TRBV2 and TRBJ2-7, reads EPEVTQTPSHQVTQMGQEVILRCVPISNHLYFYWYRQILGQKVEFLVSFYNNEISEKSEIFDDQFSVERPDGSNFTLKIRSTKLEDSAMYFCASSWRGLYEQYFGPGTRLTVT.